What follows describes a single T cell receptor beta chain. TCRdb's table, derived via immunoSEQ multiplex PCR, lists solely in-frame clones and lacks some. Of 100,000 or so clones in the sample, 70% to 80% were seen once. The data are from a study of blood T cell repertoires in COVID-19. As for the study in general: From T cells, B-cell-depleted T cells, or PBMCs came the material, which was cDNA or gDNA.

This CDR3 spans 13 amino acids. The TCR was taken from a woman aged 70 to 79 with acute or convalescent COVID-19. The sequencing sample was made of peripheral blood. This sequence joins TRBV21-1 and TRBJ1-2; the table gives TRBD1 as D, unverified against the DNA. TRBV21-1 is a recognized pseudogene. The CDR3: CAQPDRSDYGYTF. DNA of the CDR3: TGTGCCCAACCAGACAGGTCTGACTATGGCTACACCTTC.